This is a list of T cell receptor beta chains from one sample in a study of cytomegalovirus exposure and HLA in healthy donors. The method was immunoSEQ multiplex PCR; TCRdb's version includes in-frame clones alone and lacks a portion of them. Of fewer than 200,000 clones in the sample, over 65% were seen once. The sample was PBMCs. The receptor source for this set is a female donor in good health and CMV-seronegative. Both conserved end residues are part of each CDR3. The order of the fields is CDR3 length, J gene, V gene, CDR3 protein.

CDR3 length: 12; J gene: TRBJ1-3; V gene: TRBV6-6; CDR3 protein: CASGASGNTIYF
CDR3 length: 14; J gene: TRBJ1-1; V gene: TRBV6-1; CDR3 protein: CASSRDSRHTEAFF
CDR3 length: 15; J gene: TRBJ2-3; V gene: TRBV6-1; CDR3 protein: CASSPLGLDTDTQYF
CDR3 length: 11; J gene: TRBJ2-2; V gene: TRBV20-1; CDR3 protein: CSARALGELFF
CDR3 length: 15; J gene: TRBJ2-3; V gene: TRBV9; CDR3 protein: CASSARDRNPDTQYF
CDR3 length: 16; J gene: TRBJ1-2; V gene: TRBV18; CDR3 protein: CASSPPSLDRGLGYTF
CDR3 length: 15; J gene: TRBJ2-2; V gene: TRBV2; CDR3 protein: CASSFRSSYTGELFF
CDR3 length: 13; J gene: TRBJ1-2; V gene: TRBV28; CDR3 protein: CASSLLGGGGYTF
CDR3 length: 15; J gene: TRBJ1-4; V gene: TRBV9; CDR3 protein: CASSPRGATNEKLFF
CDR3 length: 17; J gene: TRBJ2-5; V gene: TRBV27; CDR3 protein: CASSFGTGTGRFETQYF
CDR3 length: 13; J gene: TRBJ1-2; V gene: TRBV27; CDR3 protein: CASSYRGRYGYTF
CDR3 length: 17; J gene: TRBJ2-3; V gene: TRBV25-1; CDR3 protein: CASSESGAAPSTDTQYF
CDR3 length: 11; J gene: TRBJ2-7; V gene: TRBV25-1; CDR3 protein: CASSRGYEQYF
CDR3 length: 15; J gene: TRBJ1-5; V gene: TRBV4-3; CDR3 protein: CASSQGAGRRQPQHF
CDR3 length: 14; J gene: TRBJ1-2; V gene: TRBV6-6; CDR3 protein: CASISDRFNYGYTF
CDR3 length: 14; J gene: TRBJ2-7; V gene: TRBV7-6; CDR3 protein: CASRPTGGSYEQYF
CDR3 length: 15; J gene: TRBJ2-7; V gene: TRBV5-4; CDR3 protein: CASSLGGQGIYEQYF
CDR3 length: 12; J gene: TRBJ1-3; V gene: TRBV30; CDR3 protein: CAWSPARNTIYF
CDR3 length: 16; J gene: TRBJ2-7; V gene: TRBV28; CDR3 protein: CASSLYPGQGIYEQYF
CDR3 length: 12; J gene: TRBJ2-3; V gene: TRBV6-1; CDR3 protein: CASRFQGDTQYF
CDR3 length: 15; J gene: TRBJ1-2; V gene: TRBV6-6; CDR3 protein: CASSLTSGANYGYTF
CDR3 length: 17; J gene: TRBJ1-5; V gene: TRBV19; CDR3 protein: CASRSTPGFIFDQPQHF
CDR3 length: 13; J gene: TRBJ2-2; V gene: TRBV19; CDR3 protein: CASRDFLAGELFF
CDR3 length: 15; J gene: TRBJ1-1; V gene: TRBV4-2; CDR3 protein: CASSHSSAMNTEAFF
CDR3 length: 16; J gene: TRBJ2-7; V gene: TRBV4-2; CDR3 protein: CASQAGTSGGTYEQYF
CDR3 length: 14; J gene: TRBJ2-4; V gene: TRBV7-3; CDR3 protein: CASSASGGGNIQYF
CDR3 length: 14; J gene: TRBJ1-4; V gene: TRBV6-6; CDR3 protein: CASSLREYNEKLFF
CDR3 length: 12; J gene: TRBJ1-2; V gene: TRBV7-2; CDR3 protein: CASSLDLGLYTF
CDR3 length: 16; J gene: TRBJ2-7; V gene: TRBV27; CDR3 protein: CASSKSSGGRSYEQYF
CDR3 length: 18; J gene: TRBJ2-3; V gene: TRBV4-2; CDR3 protein: CASSQPGGLLGSTDTQYF
CDR3 length: 13; J gene: TRBJ2-1; V gene: TRBV7-2; CDR3 protein: CASSSSAGNEQFF